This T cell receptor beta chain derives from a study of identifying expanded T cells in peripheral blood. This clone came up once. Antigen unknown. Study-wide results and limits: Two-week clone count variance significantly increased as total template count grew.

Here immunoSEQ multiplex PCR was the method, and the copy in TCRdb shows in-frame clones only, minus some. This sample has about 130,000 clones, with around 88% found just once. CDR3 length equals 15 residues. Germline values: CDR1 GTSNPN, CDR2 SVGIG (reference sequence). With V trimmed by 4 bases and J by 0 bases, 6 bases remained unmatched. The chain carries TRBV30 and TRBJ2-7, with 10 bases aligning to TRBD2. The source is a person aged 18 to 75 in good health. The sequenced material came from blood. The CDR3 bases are TGTGCCTGGACTTTTAGCGGGAGGTCCTCCTACGAGCAGTACTTC. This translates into CAWTFSGRSSYEQYF.